A single sample gave rise to the 18 T cell receptor beta chains below, sequenced in a study of a mutant IDH1 vaccine in newly diagnosed glioma. Here immunoSEQ multiplex PCR was the method, and the copy in TCRdb shows in-frame clones only, minus some. Of 35,000 to 50,000 clones in the sample, 75% to 95% were seen once. Their target antigens are unknown. Indicated time point: week 23, last vaccination. Vaccination used 300 ug of mutant IDH1 20-mer peptide per dose, with topical imiquimod. The source material was PBMCs, sampled from a glioma patient whose treatment included an IDH1 peptide vaccine. Receptors originate from a man aged 45-60 years with glioma.

The CDR3 DNA sequence: TGTGCCAGCAGCCGGGACGGATCCACAGATACGCAGTATTTT. The encoded protein is CASSRDGSTDTQYF. This sequence joins TRBV7-2 and TRBJ2-3; TRBD1 or TRBD2 may be the D gene (5 bases each). The CDR3 has 14 residues. With 5 bases removed from V and 2 bases from J, the gap between germline ends came to 11 bases. Per the germline V gene, CDR1 is SGHTA and CDR2 is FQGNSA.

The gene calls are TRBV30 and TRBJ2-5; 12 positions agree with TRBD2. Trimming removed 1 base from V and 11 bases from J; junction bases left unmatched: 14. This CDR3 comprises 16 residues. Germline V gives CDR1 GTSNPN, CDR2 SVGIG (reference sequence). CDR3 in amino acids: CAWSEPGLAGRLAQYF. The CDR3 nucleotides read TGTGCCTGGAGTGAACCCGGACTAGCGGGACGTCTGGCTCAGTACTTC.

The rearrangement uses TRBV7-9 and TRBJ2-2; unclear D gene. Per germline, CDR1 SEHNR and CDR2 FQNEAQ (reference sequence). Trimming removed 5 bases from V and 11 bases from J, with 12 bases in between. The CDR3 covers 12 residues. DNA of the CDR3: TGTGCCAGCAGCCTCTCCTGGGGTGAGCTGTTTTTT. It specifies CASSLSWGELFF.

The rearrangement links TRBV18 to TRBJ1-2; perhaps TRBD1 as D (5 bases). The V end lost 6 bases, the J end lost 10 bases, and 27 bases lay between the germline ends. CDR1 and CDR2 (germline): KGHSH, LQKENI. This CDR3 is built from 16 residues. Here the CDR3 reads CASSWGEALFLGDYTF. As DNA, the CDR3 is TGTGCCAGCTCTTGGGGGGAGGCTCTGTTTTTGGGGGACTACACCTTC. Variable domain in full (rest from reference TRBV18 and TRBJ1-2): NAGVMQNPRHLVRRRGQEARLRCSPMKGHSHVYWYRQLPEEGLKFMVYLQKENIIDESGMPKERFSAEFPKEGPSILRIQQVVRGDSAAYFCASSWGEALFLGDYTFGSGTRLTVV.

The genes are TRBV7-2 and TRBJ2-1; D is perhaps TRBD2 (5 bases). CDR1 and CDR2 from the germline V gene are SGHTA and FQGNSA. The CDR3 is made up of 14 amino acids. Trimming pared 8 bases from V and 6 bases from J, leaving 17 bases between. CDR3 in DNA: TGTGCCAGCGGGCGAGGGCAAAACTCCAATGAGCAGTTCTTC. Its protein is CASGRGQNSNEQFF.

This clone was observed a single time. The chain recombines TRBV7-2 with TRBJ2-2; 7 bases align to TRBD1. CDR1 is SGHTA and CDR2 is FQGNSA in the germline V gene. The V and J ends lost 6 bases and 3 bases, in that order; junction bases with no gene match: 10. CDR3 length equals 16 residues. The CDR3 DNA follows: TGTGCCAGCAGTCCCCAGACAGGGCTTCACACCGGGGAGCTGTTTTTT. It encodes CASSPQTGLHTGELFF.

The chain carries TRBV28 and TRBJ1-2; 7 nucleotides align to TRBD1. CDR3 length: 15 amino acids. The germline gives CDR1 MDHEN, CDR2 SYDVKM. V shed 2 bases, J shed 2 bases, and the junction held 5 bases outside the gene matches. DNA of the CDR3: TGTGCCAGCAGTTTAGGGACAGAGATAAACTATGGCTACACCTTC. It specifies CASSLGTEINYGYTF.

This chain links TRBV4-2 with TRBJ2-7, with 9 bases matching TRBD1. Germline V gene sequence: CDR1 LGHNA, CDR2 YNFKEQ. The CDR3 is made up of 15 amino acids. Trimming cost V 2 bases and J 3 bases; bases outside gene matches: 5. CDR3 in DNA: TGTGCCAGCAGCCAAACCACAGGGGGCTTCTACGAGCAGTACTTC. Translating it yields CASSQTTGGFYEQYF.

This clone was recorded once. The chain is built from TRBV7-6 and TRBJ2-5; 9 bases are a match to TRBD1. Germline CDR1 and CDR2: SGHVS and FNYEAQ. The CDR3 is made up of 14 amino acids. With V trimmed by 4 bases and J by 3 bases, 3 bases remained unmatched. CDR3: CASSSRQGEETQYF. CDR3 in DNA: TGTGCCAGCAGCTCCCGACAGGGGGAAGAGACCCAGTACTTC. The whole variable domain, remainder taken from reference TRBV7-6 and TRBJ2-5, is GAGVSQSPRYKVTKRGQDVALRCDPISGHVSLYWYRQALGQGPEFLTYFNYEAQQDKSGLPNDRFSAERPEGSISTLTIQRTEQRDSAMYRCASSSRQGEETQYFGPGTRLLVL.

The chain employs TRBV14 and TRBJ2-1; either TRBD1 or TRBD2 may fit D (5 bases each). CDR1 SGHDN and CDR2 FVKESK come from the germline V gene. V lost 2 bases, J lost 8 bases, and 19 bases lay in between. The CDR3 contains 16 residues. In DNA, the CDR3 is TGTGCCAGCAGCCAACTGGGGACCGCGCATCTGGATGAGCAGTTCTTC. Its translation is CASSQLGTAHLDEQFF.

The V gene is TRBV4-1, the J gene TRBJ1-1; the D is unclear. This CDR3 region has 12 residues. Trimming removed 1 base from V and 11 bases from J, with 11 bases in between. Per germline, CDR1 MGHRA and CDR2 YSYEKL. The CDR3 reads CASSQGRVGAFF. CDR3 sequence (DNA): TGCGCCAGCAGCCAAGGGCGGGTGGGCGCTTTCTTT.

The CDR3 bases are TGCGCCAGCAGCCACGGAAAACAGGTGGGGAAGTCTGGAAACACCATATATTTT. Protein product: CASSHGKQVGKSGNTIYF. The rearrangement uses TRBV4-1 and TRBJ1-3, with a possible D match to TRBD1 (5 bases). CDR3 length: 18 amino acids. CDR1 and CDR2 (germline): MGHRA, YSYEKL. Trimming took off 3 bases at V and 1 base at J, with 19 bases between the two ends.

The chain employs TRBV6-6 and TRBJ2-7; D unclear. The germline V and J ends were trimmed by 2 bases and 1 base, with 9 bases remaining between them. The CDR3 runs 14 residues. Germline V gene data show CDR1 as MNHNY and CDR2 as SVGAGI (reference sequence). Here the CDR3 reads CASSYGQRSYEQYF. In nucleotides, the CDR3 is TGTGCCAGCAGTTACGGGCAGAGATCCTACGAGCAGTACTTC.

The chain is built from TRBV4-3 and TRBJ2-5; 10 bases fit TRBD1. V lost 3 bases and J lost 4; bases outside the gene matches: 8. The CDR3 sequence is 16 residues long. Looked up from germline, CDR1 is LGHNA and CDR2 is YSLEER. The DNA for the CDR3 is TGCGCCAGCAGCCAGGACGTCGGGACAGGGGCAGAGACCCAGTACTTC. Protein: CASSQDVGTGAETQYF.

This clone has just one count. The chain has TRBV19 and TRBJ2-1; the D gene is possibly TRBD2 (6 bases). Looked up from germline, CDR1 is LNHDA and CDR2 is SQIVND (reference sequence). With 6 bases removed from V and 7 bases from J, the gap between germline ends came to 22 bases. The CDR3 consists of 16 residues. CDR3 nucleotide sequence: TGTGCCAGTAGGAACCTCGGGAGAGGTATTCGAAATGAGCAGTTCTTC. This sequence encodes CASRNLGRGIRNEQFF.

The chain combines TRBV7-2 with TRBJ2-7, with TRBD2 matching 13 bases. The CDR3 has 15 residues. V was clipped by 4 bases and J by 2 bases; unmatched bases: 2. CDR1 SGHTA and CDR2 FQGNSA come from the germline V gene. The CDR3 sequence: CASSSGLAGAYEQYF. The CDR3 coding sequence is TGTGCCAGCAGCTCCGGACTAGCGGGGGCCTACGAGCAGTACTTC.

The chain combines TRBV4-1 with TRBJ2-7; TRBD1 or TRBD2 may be the D gene (5 bases each). This CDR3 has 13 residues. V was trimmed by 4 bases and J by 3 bases, leaving 10 bases between them. CDR1 MGHRA and CDR2 YSYEKL come from the germline V gene. DNA of the CDR3: TGCGCCAGCAGCCGGGACCGAAACTACGAGCAGTACTTC. Its protein is CASSRDRNYEQYF.

The chain carries TRBV19 and TRBJ2-5; the D gene is possibly TRBD2 (5 bases). Germline V gene lookup returns CDR1 LNHDA and CDR2 SQIVND (reference sequence). The CDR3 is 13 amino acids. Trimming took off 11 bases at V and 0 bases at J, with 13 bases between the two ends. The CDR3 DNA sequence: TGTGCCGCGCGTCCGGGAAACCAAGAGACCCAGTACTTC. Protein: CAARPGNQETQYF.